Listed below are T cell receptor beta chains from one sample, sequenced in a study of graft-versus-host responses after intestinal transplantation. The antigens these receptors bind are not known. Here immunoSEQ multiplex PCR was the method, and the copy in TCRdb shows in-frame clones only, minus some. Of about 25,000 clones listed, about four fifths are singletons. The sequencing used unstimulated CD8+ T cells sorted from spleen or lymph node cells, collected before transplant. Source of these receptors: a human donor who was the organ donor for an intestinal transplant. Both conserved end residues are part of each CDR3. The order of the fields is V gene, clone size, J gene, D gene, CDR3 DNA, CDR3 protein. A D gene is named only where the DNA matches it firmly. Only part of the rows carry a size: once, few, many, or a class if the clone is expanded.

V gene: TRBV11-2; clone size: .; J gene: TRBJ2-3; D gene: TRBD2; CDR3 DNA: TGTGCCAGCAGCCCGCGAGGATCAGCGGGGATTAGCACAGATACGCAGTATTTT; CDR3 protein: CASSPRGSAGISTDTQYF
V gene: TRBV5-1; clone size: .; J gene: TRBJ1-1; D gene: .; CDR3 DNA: TGCGCCAGCAGCTATGGCTCCGGGGCTGAAGCTTTCTTT; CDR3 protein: CASSYGSGAEAFF
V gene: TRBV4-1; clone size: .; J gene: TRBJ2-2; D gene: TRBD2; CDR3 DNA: TGCGCCACCGCCGACCTAGCGGGGAGGAACACCGGGGAGCTGTTTTTT; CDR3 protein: CATADLAGRNTGELFF
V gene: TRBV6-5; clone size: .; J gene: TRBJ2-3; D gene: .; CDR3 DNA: TGTGCCAGCAGTTACGGGGGGGCCGCAGATACGCAGTATTTT; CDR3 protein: CASSYGGAADTQYF
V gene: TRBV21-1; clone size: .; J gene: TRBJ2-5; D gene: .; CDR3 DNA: TGTGCCAGCAGCAAAGGGCTCCCGGGACTAGCGGGGGACCAAGAGACCCAGTACTTC; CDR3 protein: CASSKGLPGLAGDQETQYF
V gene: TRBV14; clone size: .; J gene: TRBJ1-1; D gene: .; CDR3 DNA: TGTGCCAGCAGCCATTTACGGAAAACTGAAGCTTTCTTT; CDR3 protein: CASSHLRKTEAFF
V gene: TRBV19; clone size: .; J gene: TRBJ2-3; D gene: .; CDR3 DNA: TGTGCCAGTAGTATACCAGCGGCCGACACAGATACGCAGTATTTT; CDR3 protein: CASSIPAADTDTQYF
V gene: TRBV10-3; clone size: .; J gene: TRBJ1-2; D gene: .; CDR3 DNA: TGTGCCATCAGTAACCTCCCCCCCTTGGGGGGCTACACCTTC; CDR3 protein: CAISNLPPLGGYTF
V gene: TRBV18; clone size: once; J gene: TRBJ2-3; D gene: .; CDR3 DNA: TGTGCCAGCTCATCGGGGCCTCAAAGTCTAGATACGCAGTATTTT; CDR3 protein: CASSSGPQSLDTQYF
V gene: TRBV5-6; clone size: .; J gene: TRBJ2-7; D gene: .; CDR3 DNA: TGTGCCAGCAGCTTGGGGGCCTCCTACGAGCAGTACTTC; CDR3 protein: CASSLGASYEQYF
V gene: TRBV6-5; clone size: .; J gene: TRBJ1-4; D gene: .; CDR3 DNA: TGTGCCAGCAGTTACTCCGGCTTGGGGGAAAAACTGTTTTTT; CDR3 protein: CASSYSGLGEKLFF
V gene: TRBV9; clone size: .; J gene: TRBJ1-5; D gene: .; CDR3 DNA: TGTGCCAGCAGCGTAGGACATAGCAATCAGCCCCAGCATTTT; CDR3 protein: CASSVGHSNQPQHF
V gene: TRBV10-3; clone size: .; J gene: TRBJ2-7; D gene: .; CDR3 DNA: TGTGCCATCAGTGGTAGGGACTCCTACGAGCAGTACTTC; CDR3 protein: CAISGRDSYEQYF
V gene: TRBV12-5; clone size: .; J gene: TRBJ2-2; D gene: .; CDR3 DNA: TGTGCTAGTGGGTCCGGGCCAGGGAGCGGCGGGGAGCTGTTTTTT; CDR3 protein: CASGSGPGSGGELFF
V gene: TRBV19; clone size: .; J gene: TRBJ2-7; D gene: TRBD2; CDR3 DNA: TGTGCCAGCTCTAGCGGGAGAGGCTACGAGCAGTACTTC; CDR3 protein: CASSSGRGYEQYF
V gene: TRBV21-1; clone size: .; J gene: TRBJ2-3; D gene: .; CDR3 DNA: TGTGCCAGCAGCAAGGCGGACCGGCCCACAGATACGCAGTATTTT; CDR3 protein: CASSKADRPTDTQYF
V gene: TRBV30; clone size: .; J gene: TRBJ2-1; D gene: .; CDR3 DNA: TGTGCCTGGAGTGTACAAAGGGGCTCCTACAATGAGCAGTTCTTC; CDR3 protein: CAWSVQRGSYNEQFF
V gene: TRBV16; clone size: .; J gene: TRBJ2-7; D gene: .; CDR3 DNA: TGTGCCAGCAGCCAATCGATCGGATACGAGCAGTACTTC; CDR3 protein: CASSQSIGYEQYF
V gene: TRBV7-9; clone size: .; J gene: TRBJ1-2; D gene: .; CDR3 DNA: TGTGCCAGCAGCTTACTTGGAGCTAACTATGGCTACACCTTC; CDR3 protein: CASSLLGANYGYTF
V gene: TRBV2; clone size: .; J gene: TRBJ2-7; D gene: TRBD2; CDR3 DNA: TGTGCCAGCAGAGACTCTCCGGGACTAGTATACGAGCAGTACTTC; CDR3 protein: CASRDSPGLVYEQYF
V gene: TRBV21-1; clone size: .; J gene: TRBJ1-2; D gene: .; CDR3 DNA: TGTGCCAGCAGCAAAATAATTGTAAGGATGGGCTACACCTTC; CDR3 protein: CASSKIIVRMGYTF
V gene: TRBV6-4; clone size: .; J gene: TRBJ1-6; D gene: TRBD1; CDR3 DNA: TGTGCCAGCAGATCAGGGGGCGTTAATTCACCCCTCCACTTT; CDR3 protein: CASRSGGVNSPLHF
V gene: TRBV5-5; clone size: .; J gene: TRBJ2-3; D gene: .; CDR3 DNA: TGTGCCAGCAGCTTAGGGACGGCTAGCACAGATACGCAGTATTTT; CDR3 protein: CASSLGTASTDTQYF
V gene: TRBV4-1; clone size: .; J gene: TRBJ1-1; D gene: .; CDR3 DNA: TGCGCCAGCAGCCAAGGTTGGGCGATTGGGAACACTGAAGCTTTCTTT; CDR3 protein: CASSQGWAIGNTEAFF
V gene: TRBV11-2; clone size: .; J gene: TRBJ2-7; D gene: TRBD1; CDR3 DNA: TGTGCCAGCAGCTTAGATGGGGACAGGGGCTCCTACGAGCAGTACTTC; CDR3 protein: CASSLDGDRGSYEQYF
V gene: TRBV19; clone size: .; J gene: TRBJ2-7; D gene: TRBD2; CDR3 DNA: TGTGCCAGTAGTATGTCGACTAGCGCGTTCTACGAGCAGTACTTC; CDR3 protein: CASSMSTSAFYEQYF
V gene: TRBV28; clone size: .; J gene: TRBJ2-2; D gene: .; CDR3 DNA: TGTGCCACCCTCAGGCGGGGCAACACCGGGGAGCTGTTTTTT; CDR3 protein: CATLRRGNTGELFF
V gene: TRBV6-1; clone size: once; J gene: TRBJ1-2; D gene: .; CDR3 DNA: TGTGCCAGCCACTATGGGGGGGACTATGGCTACACCTTC; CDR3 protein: CASHYGGDYGYTF
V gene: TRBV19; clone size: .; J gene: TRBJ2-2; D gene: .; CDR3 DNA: TGTGCCAGTAGTATAGAGGGCTACAACACCGGGGAGCTGTTTTTT; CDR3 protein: CASSIEGYNTGELFF
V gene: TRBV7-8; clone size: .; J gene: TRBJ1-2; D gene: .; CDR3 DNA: TGTGCCAGCAGCAGGGGCCCGAACAACTATGGCTACACCTTC; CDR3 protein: CASSRGPNNYGYTF
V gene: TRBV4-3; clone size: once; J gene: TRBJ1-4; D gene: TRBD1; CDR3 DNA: TGCGCCAGCAGCCAAGTTACAGGGGGGAAACTGTTTTTT; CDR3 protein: CASSQVTGGKLFF
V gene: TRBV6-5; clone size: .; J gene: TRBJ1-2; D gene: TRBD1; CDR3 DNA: TGTGCCAGCCTCCCAAACAGGGGGAATGGCTACACCTTC; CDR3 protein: CASLPNRGNGYTF
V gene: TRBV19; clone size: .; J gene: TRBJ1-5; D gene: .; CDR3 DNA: TGTGCCAGTAGTATGTCGGCGGATAGCAATCAGCCCCAGCATTTT; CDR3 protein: CASSMSADSNQPQHF
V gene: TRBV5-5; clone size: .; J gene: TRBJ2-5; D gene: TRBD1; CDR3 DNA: TGTGCCAGCAGCTTGACATTCCAGGGGGCGCAGACCCAGTACTTC; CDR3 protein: CASSLTFQGAQTQYF
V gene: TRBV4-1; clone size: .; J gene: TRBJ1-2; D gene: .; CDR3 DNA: TGCGCCAGCAGCCAAGCCCGGTGGGGGCTGGATGGCTACACCTTC; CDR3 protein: CASSQARWGLDGYTF
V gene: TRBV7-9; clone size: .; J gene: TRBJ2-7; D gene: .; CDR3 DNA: TGTGCCAGCAGCTCCCATCTAACGGGAGCGGCCTACGAGCAGTACTTC; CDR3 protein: CASSSHLTGAAYEQYF
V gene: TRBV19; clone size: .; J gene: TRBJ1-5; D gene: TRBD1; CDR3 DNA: TGTGCCAGTAGTAAGGGACAGGGGGCCGATCAGCCCCAGCATTTT; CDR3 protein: CASSKGQGADQPQHF
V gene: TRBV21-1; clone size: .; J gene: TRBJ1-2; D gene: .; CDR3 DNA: TGTGCCAGCAGACTAACGGGGGGGGCGTGCTATGGCTACACCTTC; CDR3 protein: CASRLTGGACYGYTF
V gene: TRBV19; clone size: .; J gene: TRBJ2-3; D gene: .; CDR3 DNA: TGTGCCAGTGCGTTGCTAGCGACAGATACGCAGTATTTT; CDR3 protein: CASALLATDTQYF